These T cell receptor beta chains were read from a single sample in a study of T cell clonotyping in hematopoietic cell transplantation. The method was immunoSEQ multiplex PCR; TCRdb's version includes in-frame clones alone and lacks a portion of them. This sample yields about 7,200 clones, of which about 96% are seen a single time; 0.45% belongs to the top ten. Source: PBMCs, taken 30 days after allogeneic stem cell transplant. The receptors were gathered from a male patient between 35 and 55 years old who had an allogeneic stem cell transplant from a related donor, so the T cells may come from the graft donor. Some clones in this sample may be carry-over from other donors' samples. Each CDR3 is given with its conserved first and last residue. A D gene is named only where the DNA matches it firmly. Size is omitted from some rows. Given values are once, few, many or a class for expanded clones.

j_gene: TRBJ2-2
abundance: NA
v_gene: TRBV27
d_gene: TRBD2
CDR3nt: TGTGCCAGCAGTTTAGGCGGGGGGGTTACCGGGGAGCTGTTTTTT
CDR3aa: CASSLGGGVTGELFF

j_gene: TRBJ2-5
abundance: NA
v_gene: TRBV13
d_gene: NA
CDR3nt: TGTGCCAGCAGCTTGGACCAGGCGGGGGAGACCCAGTACTTC
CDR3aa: CASSLDQAGETQYF

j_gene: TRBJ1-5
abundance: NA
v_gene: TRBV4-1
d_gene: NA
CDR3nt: TGCGCCAGCAGCCAAGATCCGAGGGGCCGGCCCCAGCATTTT
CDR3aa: CASSQDPRGRPQHF

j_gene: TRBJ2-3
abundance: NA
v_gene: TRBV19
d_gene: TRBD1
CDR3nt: TGTGCCAGTAGCAAACAATACCGACAGGGTTGGACAGATACGCAGTATTTT
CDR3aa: CASSKQYRQGWTDTQYF

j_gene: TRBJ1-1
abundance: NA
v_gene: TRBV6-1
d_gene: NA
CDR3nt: TGTGCCAGCAGTTGGGTGCAGAACACTGAAGCTTTCTTT
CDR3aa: CASSWVQNTEAFF

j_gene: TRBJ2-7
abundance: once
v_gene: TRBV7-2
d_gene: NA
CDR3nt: TGTGCCAGCAACCTAGCCGTTAACAGGGGGAGGGTGTACTTC
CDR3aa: CASNLAVNRGRVYF

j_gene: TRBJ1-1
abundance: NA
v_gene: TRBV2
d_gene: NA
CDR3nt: TGTGCCAGCAGTTGGAGGAACACTGAAGCTTTCTTT
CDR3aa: CASSWRNTEAFF

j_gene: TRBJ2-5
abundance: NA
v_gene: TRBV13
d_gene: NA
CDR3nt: TGTGCCAGCAGCTTTCTCCAGGAGACCCAGTACTTC
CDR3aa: CASSFLQETQYF

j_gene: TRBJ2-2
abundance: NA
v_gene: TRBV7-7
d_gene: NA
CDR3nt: TGTGCTAGCAGCCTCCAGCCGAACACCGGGGAGCTGTTTTTT
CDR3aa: CASSLQPNTGELFF

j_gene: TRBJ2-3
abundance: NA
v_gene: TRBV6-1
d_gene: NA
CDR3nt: TGTGCCAGCAGTGTAACTAGCAATCCGTATTTT
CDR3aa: CASSVTSNPYF